A selection of T cell receptor beta chains follows, all from one sample in a study of blood T cell repertoires in COVID-19. Profiling relied on immunoSEQ multiplex PCR, and the TCRdb table lists in-frame clones only, not all of them. The sample holds about 300,000 clones; about 91% are singletons and the top ten take roughly 1.7%. Material: peripheral blood. These receptors were obtained from a woman in her 30s with COVID-19, enrolled during active disease. The CDR3 runs from the conserved cysteine through the conserved F or W. The order of the fields is CDR3 DNA, CDR3 protein, J gene, D gene, V gene, clone size. D genes are given only for firm matches. Expanded clones are given a class, and other clones once, few, many or no size at all.

DNA: TGTGCCAGCAGCTTAGTGTCGGGGGATACGCAGTATTTT; CDR3: CASSLVSGDTQYF; J: TRBJ2-3; D: .; V: TRBV7-2; size: once
DNA: TGTGCCAGCAGTGAAGCGAGGTTCTGGGACAGTAATGAAAAACTGTTTTTT; CDR3: CASSEARFWDSNEKLFF; J: TRBJ1-4; D: TRBD1; V: TRBV6-1; size: once
DNA: TGTGCCAGCAGCGTCGTTCTTAACACTGAAGCTTTCTTT; CDR3: CASSVVLNTEAFF; J: TRBJ1-1; D: .; V: TRBV6-5; size: .
DNA: TGCGCCAGCAGCTCGGGACAGGCTGGCTATGGCTACACCTTC; CDR3: CASSSGQAGYGYTF; J: TRBJ1-2; D: TRBD1; V: TRBV5-1; size: .
DNA: TGTGCCACCAGCAGAGATACTGGAGGCGGAAAACTGTTTTTT; CDR3: CATSRDTGGGKLFF; J: TRBJ1-4; D: .; V: TRBV15; size: .
DNA: TGTGCCAGCAGCCGGACTAGCGTGGATACGCAGTATTTT; CDR3: CASSRTSVDTQYF; J: TRBJ2-3; D: TRBD2; V: TRBV12-3/TRBV12-4; size: few
DNA: TGTGCCAGCACGGACAGGGGGTATGGCTACACCTTC; CDR3: CASTDRGYGYTF; J: TRBJ1-2; D: TRBD1; V: TRBV6-5; size: once
DNA: TGTGCCAGCACTTTTGGGGCTGGCACCGGGGAGCTGTTTTTT; CDR3: CASTFGAGTGELFF; J: TRBJ2-2; D: .; V: TRBV27; size: .
DNA: TGTGCCAGCAGTCCCGGACAGTTCGAGCAGTACTTC; CDR3: CASSPGQFEQYF; J: TRBJ2-7; D: .; V: TRBV6-2/TRBV6-3; size: .
DNA: TGTGCCAGCAGCCCACAACCCGGAGGGCCGTCGGTTTATGGCTACACCTTC; CDR3: CASSPQPGGPSVYGYTF; J: TRBJ1-2; D: .; V: TRBV11-2; size: .
DNA: TGTGCCAGCAGTGACCCCTCACTAGCGGGGGCTTACAATGAGCAGTTCTTC; CDR3: CASSDPSLAGAYNEQFF; J: TRBJ2-1; D: TRBD2; V: TRBV25-1; size: .
DNA: TGTGCCAGCAGCTTGGGACAGAAGTTTGAGCCCCAGCATTTT; CDR3: CASSLGQKFEPQHF; J: TRBJ1-5; D: TRBD1; V: TRBV7-2; size: .
DNA: TGTGCCAGCAGCACCCGACCTAGCGGGGACAATGAGCAGTTCTTC; CDR3: CASSTRPSGDNEQFF; J: TRBJ2-1; D: TRBD2; V: TRBV11-2; size: .
DNA: TGTGCCTCCTCAGGGACAGGGGGCGGAAACACCATATATTTT; CDR3: CASSGTGGGNTIYF; J: TRBJ1-3; D: TRBD1; V: TRBV27; size: .
DNA: TGTGCCAGCAGATATCCCCCGGGACAGGGTCTCGACAATGAGCAGTTCTTC; CDR3: CASRYPPGQGLDNEQFF; J: TRBJ2-1; D: TRBD1; V: TRBV5-4; size: .
DNA: TGTGCCAGCAGTTTTCAGGGGGCGAGTGGCTACACCTTC; CDR3: CASSFQGASGYTF; J: TRBJ1-2; D: TRBD1; V: TRBV28; size: .
DNA: TGCGCCAGCAGCCAGCTCCCCCAGGGGGCGCGGAATGAGCAGTTCTTC; CDR3: CASSQLPQGARNEQFF; J: TRBJ2-1; D: TRBD1; V: TRBV4-1; size: once
DNA: TGTGCCAGCAGCCTCGGAAGGACAGGGGTAAACTCACCCCTCCACTTT; CDR3: CASSLGRTGVNSPLHF; J: TRBJ1-6; D: TRBD1; V: TRBV6-6; size: .
DNA: TGTGCCAGCGCTCTGACAGAATATAATTCACCCCTCCACTTT; CDR3: CASALTEYNSPLHF; J: TRBJ1-6; D: .; V: TRBV6-5; size: .
DNA: TGCGCCAGCAGCCAGGGCCTAGCCTATGGCTACACCTTC; CDR3: CASSQGLAYGYTF; J: TRBJ1-2; D: .; V: TRBV4-3; size: .
DNA: TGTGCCAGCAGCTCCTCACAGCCCACTAGCGGGGGGGCCTTCGGGCAGTTCTTC; CDR3: CASSSSQPTSGGAFGQFF; J: TRBJ2-1; D: TRBD2; V: TRBV7-9; size: .
DNA: TGTGCCAGCAGTCTGCCTGGGCAGAATGAGCAGTTCTTC; CDR3: CASSLPGQNEQFF; J: TRBJ2-1; D: .; V: TRBV12-3/TRBV12-4; size: .
DNA: TGCAGCGTCTCCTTCCCCCCCCGTTTTGAGCAGTTCTTC; CDR3: CSVSFPPRFEQFF; J: TRBJ2-1; D: .; V: TRBV29-1; size: few
DNA: TGTGCCAGCAGCTTAGCAGGACTAGCAGATACGCAGTATTTT; CDR3: CASSLAGLADTQYF; J: TRBJ2-3; D: TRBD2; V: TRBV7-9; size: .
DNA: TGTGCCAGCAGCTCAAATGCCTACCGCTCCTACAATGAGCAGTTCTTC; CDR3: CASSSNAYRSYNEQFF; J: TRBJ2-1; D: .; V: TRBV27; size: .
DNA: TGTGCCAGCCGGACAGGTTCCTATGGCTACACCTTC; CDR3: CASRTGSYGYTF; J: TRBJ1-2; D: TRBD1; V: TRBV6-5; size: .
DNA: TGTGCCAGCGCAAAGGGGACTAGCGGGGCAGATACGCAGTATTTT; CDR3: CASAKGTSGADTQYF; J: TRBJ2-3; D: TRBD2; V: TRBV2; size: .
DNA: TGTGCCAGCAGCTTAGATGTCGTGCGAACTTCACCCCTCCACTTT; CDR3: CASSLDVVRTSPLHF; J: TRBJ1-6; D: .; V: TRBV11-2; size: few
DNA: TGCAGCGTTGTCGGGGGGAGTACAGATACGCAGTATTTT; CDR3: CSVVGGSTDTQYF; J: TRBJ2-3; D: TRBD2; V: TRBV29-1; size: once
DNA: TGTGCCAGCAGTGAGGCCCGAAGCCAAGAGACCCAGTACTTC; CDR3: CASSEARSQETQYF; J: TRBJ2-5; D: .; V: TRBV2; size: .
DNA: TGTGCCAGTAAAATCACAGGGGGCGCCGGCCAGCCCCAGCATTTT; CDR3: CASKITGGAGQPQHF; J: TRBJ1-5; D: TRBD1; V: TRBV19; size: .
DNA: TGCGCCAGCAGCTTGGGCGGGCCGACTGAAGCTTTCTTT; CDR3: CASSLGGPTEAFF; J: TRBJ1-1; D: .; V: TRBV5-1; size: many
DNA: TGTGCCACCAGTGTAGGTAGCGGAAGCACAGATACGCAGTATTTT; CDR3: CATSVGSGSTDTQYF; J: TRBJ2-3; D: .; V: TRBV24-1; size: .
DNA: TGTGCCTGGAGAAAGGGACAGGGTTACGGCGAGCAGTACTTC; CDR3: CAWRKGQGYGEQYF; J: TRBJ2-7; D: TRBD1; V: TRBV30; size: .
DNA: TGTGCCAGCAGCCCTTTCACGGGTCTTGGGACTGAAGCTTTCTTT; CDR3: CASSPFTGLGTEAFF; J: TRBJ1-1; D: .; V: TRBV4-2; size: .
DNA: TGTGCCAGCAGCCACCAGGGACAGTTATTTGCTGAAGCTTTCTTT; CDR3: CASSHQGQLFAEAFF; J: TRBJ1-1; D: TRBD1; V: TRBV13; size: once